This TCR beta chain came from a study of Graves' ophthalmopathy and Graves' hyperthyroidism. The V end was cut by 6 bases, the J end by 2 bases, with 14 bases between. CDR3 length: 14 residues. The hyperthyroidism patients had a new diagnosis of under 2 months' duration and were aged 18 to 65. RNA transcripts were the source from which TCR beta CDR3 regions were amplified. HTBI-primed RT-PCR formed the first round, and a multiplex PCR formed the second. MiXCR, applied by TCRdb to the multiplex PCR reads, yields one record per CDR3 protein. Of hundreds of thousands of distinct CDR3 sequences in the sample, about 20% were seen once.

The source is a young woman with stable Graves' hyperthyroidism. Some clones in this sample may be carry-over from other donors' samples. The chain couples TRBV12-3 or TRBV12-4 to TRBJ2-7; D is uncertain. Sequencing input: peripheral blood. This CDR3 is CASSLNSLTYEQYF. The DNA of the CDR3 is TGTGCCAGCAGCCTAAACAGTTTAACCTACGAGCAGTACTTC.